One sample yielded the 7 T cell receptor beta chains listed below, sequenced in a study of blood T cell repertoires in COVID-19. Using immunoSEQ multiplex PCR, the repertoire was profiled, and TCRdb retains in-frame clones only, with some absent. The table includes around 78,000 clones, approximately 84% detected once. Input material: peripheral blood. These receptors were taken from a man between 65 and 85 years old with active or convalescent COVID-19.

V is TRBV5-6 and J is TRBJ1-1; 8 bases match TRBD1. Germline CDR1 SGHDT, CDR2 YYEEEE. The CDR3 totals 16 residues. The junction had 10 bases not matched to a gene; V was cut back by 4 bases and J by 2 bases. CDR3 nucleotides: TGTGCCAGCAGCCGCGTTTCAGGACAGGGCAACACTGAAGCTTTCTTT. As protein: CASSRVSGQGNTEAFF.

This chain uses TRBV27 with TRBJ2-3; 13 nucleotides match TRBD2. After removal of 6 bases from V and 5 bases from J, the junction contained 5 bases not matched to a gene. Germline V gene data show CDR1 as MNHEY and CDR2 as SMNVEV (reference sequence). The CDR3 has 15 residues. CDR3 loop: CASSRTSGRVDTQYF. CDR3 in DNA: TGTGCCAGCAGCCGGACTAGCGGGAGAGTAGATACGCAGTATTTT.

CDR3 sequence (DNA): TGCAGCGTTGAACGCGGGGGACGGGGGAACACTGAAGCTTTCTTT. As protein: CSVERGGRGNTEAFF. The rearrangement uses TRBV29-1 and TRBJ1-1; tentative D call: TRBD1 (5 bases). V gave up 2 bases and J gave up 1 base, with 14 bases separating them. CDR1 SQVTM and CDR2 ANQGSEA come from the germline V gene. The CDR3 extends over 15 amino acids. Complete variable domain (other parts from reference TRBV29-1 and TRBJ1-1): SAVISQKPSRDICQRGTSLTIQCQVDSQVTMMFWYRQQPGQSLTLIATANQGSEATYESGFVIDKFPISRPNLTFSTLTVSNMSPEDSSIYLCSVERGGRGNTEAFFGQGTRLTVV.

Of note for this clone: Other DNA variants within this sample encode the same CDR3. The chain employs TRBV27 and TRBJ2-7; 12 nucleotides line up with TRBD1. The CDR3 has 15 residues. Germline trimming cut 1 base from V and 4 bases from J; bases unmatched to any gene: 2. CDR1 and CDR2 from the germline V gene are MNHEY and SMNVEV (reference sequence). CDR3 loop: CASSLLGQGAYEQYF. CDR3 bases: TGTGCCAGCAGTTTATTGGGACAGGGGGCTTACGAGCAGTACTTC.

The rearrangement links TRBV7-3 to TRBJ2-1, with 7 bases that match TRBD2. CDR3 length: 16 amino acids. V lost 4 bases to trimming and J lost 4 bases; unmatched junction nucleotides: 10. Germline V gene sequence: CDR1 SGHTA, CDR2 FQGTGA. CDR3 in DNA: TGTGCCAGCAGCTCCCAGCGGGGACGTTATTACAATGAGCAGTTCTTC. Encoded protein: CASSSQRGRYYNEQFF.

The chain links TRBV18 to TRBJ2-5; 8 positions match TRBD1. Trimming removed 7 bases from V and 5 bases from J; junction bases left unmatched: 6. The germline V gene has CDR1 KGHSH and CDR2 LQKENI. The length of the CDR3 is 13 residues. The CDR3 region is CASYSGGGETQYF. CDR3 DNA sequence: TGTGCCAGCTACTCAGGGGGCGGCGAGACCCAGTACTTC.

This sequence joins TRBV10-3 and TRBJ1-1; TRBD1 is a possible D gene (6 bases). Trimming shortened V by 0 bases and J by 4 bases, and 9 bases separated the two germline ends. CDR3 size: 14 residues. Germline V CDR1 and CDR2: ENHRY, SYGVKD. The CDR3 region has the DNA TGTGCCATCAGTGAGTCTAGGGGGACCACTGAAGCTTTCTTT. Translated: CAISESRGTTEAFF.